This note documents a single TCR beta chain sequence. Germline V gives CDR1 MDHEN, CDR2 SYDVKM. With 5 bases removed from V and 1 base from J, the gap between germline ends came to 17 bases. The CDR3 has 16 amino acids. This record belongs to a study of blood T cell repertoires in COVID-19. Profiling relied on immunoSEQ multiplex PCR, and the TCRdb table lists in-frame clones only, not all of them. The table includes roughly 86,000 clones, about 85% detected once. Source material: peripheral blood. The chain links TRBV28 to TRBJ1-2; TRBD1 is a possible D gene (5 bases). This TCR was sampled from an elderly woman with COVID-19, enrolled during active disease. In DNA, the CDR3 is TGTGCCAGCAGTACGGCAGGACATACCCTTAACTATGGCTACACCTTC. Protein sequence: CASSTAGHTLNYGYTF.